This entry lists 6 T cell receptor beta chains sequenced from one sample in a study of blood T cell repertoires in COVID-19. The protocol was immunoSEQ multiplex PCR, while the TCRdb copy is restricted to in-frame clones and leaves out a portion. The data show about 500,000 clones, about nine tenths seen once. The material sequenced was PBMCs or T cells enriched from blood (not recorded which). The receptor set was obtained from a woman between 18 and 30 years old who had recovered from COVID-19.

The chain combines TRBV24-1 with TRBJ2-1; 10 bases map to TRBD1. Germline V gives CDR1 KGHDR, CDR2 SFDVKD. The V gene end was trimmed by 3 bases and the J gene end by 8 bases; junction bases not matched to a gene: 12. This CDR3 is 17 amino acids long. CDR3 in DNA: TGTGCCACCAGTGATACGACCGGGACAGGGGATAGGGATGAGCAGTTCTTC. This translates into CATSDTTGTGDRDEQFF.

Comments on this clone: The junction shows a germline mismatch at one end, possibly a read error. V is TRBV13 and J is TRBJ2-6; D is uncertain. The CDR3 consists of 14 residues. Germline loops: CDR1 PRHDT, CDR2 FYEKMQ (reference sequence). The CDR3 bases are TGTGCCAGCAGCATAGGTACTGGGGCCAACGTCCTGACTTTC. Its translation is CASSIGTGANVLTF. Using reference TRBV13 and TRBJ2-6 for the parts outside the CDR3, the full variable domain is AAGVIQSPRHLIKEKRETATLKCYPIPRHDTVYWYQQGPGQDPQFLISFYEKMQSDKGSIPDRFSAQQFSDYHSELNMSSLELGDSALYFCASSIGTGANVLTFGAGSRLTVL.

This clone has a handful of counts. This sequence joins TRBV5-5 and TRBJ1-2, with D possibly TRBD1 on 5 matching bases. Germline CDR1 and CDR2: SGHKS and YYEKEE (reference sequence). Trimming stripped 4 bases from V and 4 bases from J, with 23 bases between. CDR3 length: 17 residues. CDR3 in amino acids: CASSGQLRDLGRYGYTF. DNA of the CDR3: TGTGCCAGCAGCGGTCAACTTCGGGACTTAGGGCGCTATGGCTACACCTTC.

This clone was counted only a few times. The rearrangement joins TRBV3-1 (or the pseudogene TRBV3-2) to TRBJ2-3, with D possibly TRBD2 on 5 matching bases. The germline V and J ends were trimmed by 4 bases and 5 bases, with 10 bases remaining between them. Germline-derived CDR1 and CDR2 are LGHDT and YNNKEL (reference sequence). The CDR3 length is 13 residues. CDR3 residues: CASSLLGIDTQYF. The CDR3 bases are TGTGCCAGCAGCCTACTAGGGATAGATACGCAGTATTTT.

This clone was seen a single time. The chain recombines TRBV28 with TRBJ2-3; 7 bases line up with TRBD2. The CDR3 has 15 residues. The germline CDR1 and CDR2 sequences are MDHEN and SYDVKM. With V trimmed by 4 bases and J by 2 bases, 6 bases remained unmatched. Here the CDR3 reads CASSYYGTITDTQYF. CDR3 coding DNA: TGTGCCAGCAGTTATTACGGGACTATCACAGATACGCAGTATTTT.

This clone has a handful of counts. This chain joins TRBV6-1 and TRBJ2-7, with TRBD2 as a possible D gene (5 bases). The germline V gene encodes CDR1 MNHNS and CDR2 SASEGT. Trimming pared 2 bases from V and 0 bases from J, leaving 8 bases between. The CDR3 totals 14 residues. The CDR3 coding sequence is TGTGCCAGCAGTGAATTCGGGGACTCCTACGAGCAGTACTTC. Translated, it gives CASSEFGDSYEQYF.